This TCR beta chain came from a study of shared clonotypes between healthy human individuals (dated by TCRdb to the early 2020s). About the investigation overall: The cohort comprised a couple of women and a few men aged 18 to 49 years. The study deeply sequenced blood TCR repertoires of five healthy adults to estimate repertoire size and the extent of clonotype sharing between individuals. To increase sequencing depth and limit assay-specific biases, TCR repertoire library preparation and sequencing were carried out by different laboratories using diverse techniques. Per donor, leukapheresis produced somewhere between about 0.94 and 9 billion PBMCs. For each donor, three plates each were used for CD4 naive and CD4 memory, two plates were used for CD8 naive, and one plate was used for CD8 memory.

Donors were healthy HIV-negative adults with no recently reported acute infections or vaccinations. Only Caucasian adults living in Nashville, Tennessee, USA were represented among the donors. CD4+ T cells were enriched through magnetic negative selection, after which naive cells were positively selected on CD45RA and the remaining negative fraction served as the memory subset. After blood collection by leukapheresis, PBMCs were isolated using Ficoll-Histopaque density gradient centrifugation and then cryopreserved in the vapor phase of liquid nitrogen. Analytical flow cytometry was used to check the purity and quantity of every magnetically sorted T cell population. Genomic DNA was isolated from every sorted fraction and measured by UV absorbance on a Nanodrop 2000c. With regard to this clone: Its antigen is currently not known. Per-base qualities were not stored, and no clone one base away is much larger.

As encoded in the germline V gene, CDR1 is SGHRS while CDR2 is YFSETQ. The CDR3 sequence holds 15 residues, the cysteine and phenylalanine included. The kept DNA is CDR3 alone, 45 bases in frame from the first base. V loses 6 bases at its end and J loses 1 base; junction bases beyond the gene matches: 5. Overall study outcomes, separate from this receptor: Across a handful of donors, roughly 5.1% of naive CD4, roughly 3.4% of naive CD8, around 2.5% of memory CD4, and roughly 0.4% of memory CD8 clonotypes were shared. Compared with non-shared clonotypes, the clonotypes found in all four sorted-subset donors had higher generation probabilities. The small number of donors limited the genetic and exposure-history diversity represented. Sampling was restricted to blood, and TCR repertoires in tissue are likely to differ from TCR repertoires in blood. Even with the large sequencing depth, rarefaction of the sorted-subset datasets indicated that sequencing was incomplete. Naive subsets generally had larger estimated clonotype richness than memory subsets did. Pairwise subsampling led to the expectation that sequencing depth would affect the degree of clonotype sharing among donors.

Using the deep immunoSEQ assay, TCR CDR3 regions were amplified from genomic DNA by multiplex PCR. Extracted genomic DNA from each cell subset was distributed evenly across all wells of several immunoSEQ 96-well plates, and each plate was treated as a replicate. For sorted subsets, each replicate PCR was loaded with 200 ng genomic DNA, equivalent to 32,000 or so T cell genomes. Purified libraries were measured with a Qubit 3.0 fluorometer, size-checked on a Bioanalyzer 2100, and measured again with the KAPA Library Quantification kit. A separate single-read 150-cycle Illumina NextSeq 550 flow cell was used to sequence each immunoSEQ 96-well plate. The study's own analysis went as follows. Because only junctional sequences without quality scores were contained in the immunoSEQ output, filtering matching that applied to full-length reads could not be performed. To assign V/J genes and CDR3, sequences were annotated against IMGT germline references using PyIR, a Python wrapper for IgBLAST v1.9. Any read was removed if the V/J assignment was weak (E-value above 1e-6), the CDR3 was missing, or the read contained stop codons, out-of-frame junctions, or ambiguous translated residues. A V3J clonotype was defined by an identical inferred V gene, J gene, and CDR3 amino acid sequence. To compute the percentage overlap between repertoires, the number of shared unique clonotypes was divided by the size of the smaller repertoire. Richness of each repertoire was evaluated using RTK rarefaction, the Chao1 estimator, and Recon v2.1 estimates of unobserved clonotypes. Generation probabilities were computed with OLGA for all TCRbeta clonotypes obtained by the gDNA method from several donors. What TCRdb holds here is the immuneACCESS table cut down to in-frame rearrangements. Part of the clones is not present; checked against another copy, under half of the missing clones reflect an unresolved V gene, and the others are unexplained. That table furnishes V, J and clone size, whereas the DNA furnished D and trimming. This sample has about 680,000 clones in its table, and approximately 73% of those were observed once. 1.5% to 2% of the sample belongs to the ten largest clones.

The sequence links TRBV5-1 to TRBJ2-2; the central 8 bases match TRBD1. The material sequenced was memory CD4+ T cells sorted from blood. Interpreted using the paper, the cell subset or site label stands for: CD45RA-negative fraction. The sequence was collected from a woman under 40 in good health. The nucleotides read TGCGCCAGCAACAGGGGGGTCCAGAACACCGGGGAGCTGTTTTTT. This yields the protein CASNRGVQNTGELFF.